This is a list of T cell receptor beta chains from one sample in a study of T-cell reconstitution after alpha-beta-depleted transplantation in children. TCRdb passed the PCR reads through MiXCR, listing each CDR3 protein once. The repertoire consists of some 600,000 distinct CDR3 sequences, with 10% to 15% occurring once and the leading ten covering about 2%. The sequencing used PBMCs, mostly from graft donor cells, collected 360 days after TCRalphabeta/CD19-depleted stem cell transplant. The source of these receptors is a male patient under 18 who had a stem cell transplant for acute myeloid leukemia, so the T cells may come from the graft donor. Each CDR3 is given with its conserved first and last residue.

len,v_gene,j_gene,CDR3aa
16,TRBV7-2,TRBJ2-7,CASSFRLAGTSYEEYF
14,TRBV3-1,TRBJ2-1,CASSPHPPFNEQFF
14,TRBV29-1,TRBJ2-7,CSVTGLAGVSEQYF
16,TRBV4-3,TRBJ2-2,CASSQVRGGDTGELFF
14,TRBV20-1,TRBJ2-5,CSARDLGGSWSQYF
13,TRBV5-6,TRBJ2-1,CASSLVGSHEQFF
15,TRBV5-1,TRBJ2-7,CASSSWTGVSYEQYF
17,TRBV7-6,TRBJ2-7,CASSLVIQGPSSYEQYF
16,TRBV18,TRBJ2-1,CASSPRGLAINNEQFF
15,TRBV5-1,TRBJ2-2,CASSPDRPNTGELFF
12,TRBV29-1,TRBJ2-7,CSVGDLSYEQYF
15,TRBV20-1,TRBJ2-7,CSARERDRGSYEQYF
15,TRBV18,TRBJ2-7,CASSPAGSLPHEQYF
12,TRBV28,TRBJ2-1,CASATIYNEQFF